The T cell receptor (beta chain) described here comes from a study of Ad26.COV2.S vaccination and SARS-CoV-2 variants. General study findings and limits: Comparability of non-spike TCR breadth was observed across vaccine and placebo recipients. Analytic work on TCR breadth and depth might have understated the full extent of total T cell responses.

The germline gives CDR1 MNHNY, CDR2 SVGAGI (reference sequence). There are 14 residues in the CDR3. V shed 0 bases and J shed 0 bases, with 5 bases lying between them. Treatment here: roughly 19 received Ad26.COV2.S at low or high dose, single or two shots; a few received placebo; per-sample allocation not given. Each sample was drawn 63 days after the first injection (of vaccine or placebo). This adult donor, from Boston, was 18-55 years old. Sequencing was performed with immunoSEQ multiplex PCR; in TCRdb, only in-frame clones are kept and a portion is missing. Among 250,000 to 300,000 clones listed, approximately 89% were seen once. About this clone itself: The antigen is not known.

The specimen was peripheral blood, collected in a trial of Ad26.COV2.S vaccine versus placebo. The chain has TRBV6-6 and TRBJ1-2; D unresolved. The receptor's source is a person aged 18-65 years who received the Ad26.COV2.S COVID-19 vaccine or a placebo. DNA of the CDR3: TGTGCCAGCAGTTACTCGGATGCTAACTATGGCTACACCTTC. It codes for CASSYSDANYGYTF.